Reported below is one TCR beta chain. Its antigen remains unknown. One junction end does not reproduce the germline sequence, and a read error may be involved. Alongside a J-beta primer mix, a sample-barcoded 5' primer served in a second PCR lasting about 7 to 12 cycles. One entry per CDR3 protein, called by TCRdb with MiXCR from the 5' RACE reads. The data hold fewer than 600,000 distinct CDR3 sequences, with around 27% observed a single time. The sample is drawn from a study of blood T cells in healthy people across ages. This CDR3 has 14 residues. Germline V gives CDR1 SQVTM, CDR2 ANQGSEA. Points from the study as a whole: A greater number of naive CD4+ cells and higher diversity distinguished long-lived donors from aged donors.

A further study also used this sample, focusing on T cells of mothers and their children.

The sample was blood. The source of this sequence is a boy between 2 and 10 years old in good health. V usage is TRBV29-1 and J usage is TRBJ2-3; 9 bases agree with TRBD2. Here the CDR3 reads CSVSSGEVVDMQYF. The CDR3 nucleotides are TGCAGCGTTTCTAGCGGGGAGGTGGTAGATATGCAGTATTTT.